These T cell receptor beta chains were read from a single sample in a study of blood T cell repertoires in COVID-19. TCRdb's copy holds only in-frame clones and misses some; the assay was immunoSEQ multiplex PCR. The sample contains roughly 84,000 clones, over 70% of which appear only once. Sample: peripheral blood. Receptors originate from a woman between 50 and 59 years old with acute or convalescent COVID-19. Both conserved end residues are part of each CDR3. The D gene is left open where the match is weak. Clone size is shown for a subset of rows, as once, few, many or a class of expanded clone.

d_call	v_call	j_call	clone_size	cdr3_nt	cdr3_aa
-	TRBV7-2	TRBJ1-2	-	TGTGCCAGCACCGTTACCAGGGTCGGAAGAGGCTACACCTTC	CASTVTRVGRGYTF
-	TRBV15	TRBJ1-4	-	TGTGCCACCAGCAGGGGGGCTCCGGACCCTCTGTTTTTT	CATSRGAPDPLFF
-	TRBV7-9	TRBJ1-1	few	TGTGCCAGCAGCCTCCATATTTTGGGCAGCAGGACTGAAGCTTTCTTT	CASSLHILGSRTEAFF
-	TRBV6-1	TRBJ1-5	-	TGTGCCAGCAGTGAAGGGCTTCCACACAGGTTCAATCAGCCCCAGCATTTT	CASSEGLPHRFNQPQHF
TRBD1	TRBV5-6	TRBJ1-4	-	TGTGCCAGCAGCGCGGGACAGGGAGAGAATGAAAAACTGTTTTTT	CASSAGQGENEKLFF
TRBD1	TRBV6-5	TRBJ1-5	-	TGTGCCGCCAAGGGACAGAGCAATCAGCCCCAGCATTTT	CAAKGQSNQPQHF
TRBD1	TRBV19	TRBJ1-5	-	TGTGCCAGTAGTATGGGGACAGGGGGCCAAACTTCAGATCAGCCCCAGCATTTT	CASSMGTGGQTSDQPQHF
-	TRBV11-2	TRBJ2-1	-	TGTGCCAGCAGCCGATTTCCCAACCAAGCCGATGAGCAGTTCTTC	CASSRFPNQADEQFF
-	TRBV19	TRBJ1-1	-	TGTGCCAGTAGCCCTACTTTTCCCGAGCGGCCAGGCTGGAACACTGAAGCTTTCTTT	CASSPTFPERPGWNTEAFF
TRBD2	TRBV27	TRBJ2-1	few	TGTGCCAGCAGTTCCGGGACTAGCGTCCGTCAGCAGTTCTTC	CASSSGTSVRQQFF
-	TRBV3-1/TRBV3-2	TRBJ2-2	-	TGTGCCAGCAGCCAAGCCCTCGGCGGGGAGCTGTTTTTT	CASSQALGGELFF
TRBD1	TRBV2	TRBJ1-4	-	TGTGCCAGCAGTGAAGGGACAGGGGCAAATGAAAAACTGTTTTTT	CASSEGTGANEKLFF
TRBD1	TRBV6-1	TRBJ2-7	-	TGTGCCAGCAGTGTATTCCACCCGGGACAGGGAATTTACGAGCAGTACTTC	CASSVFHPGQGIYEQYF
-	TRBV28	TRBJ1-1	-	TGTGCCAGCAGTTTCTTTAGGAGTGAAGCTTTCTTT	CASSFFRSEAFF
-	TRBV5-1	TRBJ2-3	-	TGCGCCAGCAGGAAGCGGGATACGCAGTATTTT	CASRKRDTQYF
TRBD1	TRBV28	TRBJ1-1	once	TGTGCCAGCAGTTTCTGGCAGGGGGCTGGAAACACTGAAGCTTTCTTT	CASSFWQGAGNTEAFF
-	TRBV6-5	TRBJ1-1	few	TGTGCCAGCGGTTCGACAGGCCGGAGCACTGAAGCTTTCTTT	CASGSTGRSTEAFF
-	TRBV12-3/TRBV12-4	TRBJ1-5	-	TGTGCCAGCAGCACAGGGCCTTATCAGCCCCAGCATTTT	CASSTGPYQPQHF
TRBD1	TRBV27	TRBJ2-5	-	TGTGCCAGCAGGACAGGGGTGGGAGAGACCCAGTACTTC	CASRTGVGETQYF
-	TRBV7-2	TRBJ2-3	-	TGTGCCGGCTTAGATACGCAGTATTTT	CAGLDTQYF
-	TRBV30	TRBJ2-2	once	TGTGCCTTAGAGGGTATAAACACCGGGGAGCTGTTTTTT	CALEGINTGELFF
TRBD1	TRBV13	TRBJ2-7	-	TGTGCCAGCAGCTCCGGGACAGGGGGCGCGACGGGTTACGAGCAGTACTTC	CASSSGTGGATGYEQYF
-	TRBV7-3	TRBJ2-1	-	TGTGCCAGCAGCTGGGTGGCGGCAACTTACAATGAGCAGTTCTTC	CASSWVAATYNEQFF
TRBD2	TRBV27	TRBJ2-2	-	TGTGCCAGCGGGCGACGCGGCGGGGGTGACGGGGAGCTGTTTTTT	CASGRRGGGDGELFF
TRBD1	TRBV6-4	TRBJ1-4	-	TGTGCCAGCAGTGACACCGGGGACAGGGGACGAAATCCAAGTAATGAAAAACTGTTTTTT	CASSDTGDRGRNPSNEKLFF
TRBD2	TRBV2	TRBJ2-2	-	TGTGCCAGCAGGAAGTCAGCGGGGGGGCTCGGGGAGCTGTTTTTT	CASRKSAGGLGELFF
-	TRBV19	TRBJ2-3	-	TGTGCCAGTAGTATACGAGCTACTATTAGCACAGATACGCAGTATTTT	CASSIRATISTDTQYF
-	TRBV30	TRBJ1-5	few	TGTGCCTGGAGCGCTCTAAGCAATCAGCCCCAGCATTTT	CAWSALSNQPQHF
-	TRBV27	TRBJ2-1	-	TGTGCCAGCAGTTCGTTCCTGAGATCATCCTACAATGAGCAGTTCTTC	CASSSFLRSSYNEQFF
TRBD1	TRBV28	TRBJ2-5	-	TGTGCCAGCAGTATTTGGACAGGGGAGACCCAGTACTTC	CASSIWTGETQYF
-	TRBV5-1	TRBJ2-5	-	TGCGCCAGCAGCTTGGTTCCAGGGGTACAAGAGACCCAGTACTTC	CASSLVPGVQETQYF
-	TRBV7-2	TRBJ1-5	-	TGTGCCAGCAGCTCCACTAGGGGGAATCAGCCCCAGCATTTT	CASSSTRGNQPQHF
TRBD1	TRBV28	TRBJ1-5	-	TGTGCCAGCAGTCCGCGGGACAGGGGGAACAATCAGCCCCAGCATTTT	CASSPRDRGNNQPQHF
-	TRBV6-5	TRBJ1-4	-	TGTGCCAGCACCCGGACACTCGCAACTAATGAAAAACTGTTTTTT	CASTRTLATNEKLFF
TRBD1	TRBV6-5	TRBJ2-1	once	TGTGCCAGCAGTTTCCGGACAGGGAGCAATGAGCAGTTCTTC	CASSFRTGSNEQFF
TRBD2	TRBV11-2	TRBJ2-1	-	TGTGCCAGCAGCTTGCCGGGACTAGCGGGCTACAATGAGCAGTTCTTC	CASSLPGLAGYNEQFF
TRBD2	TRBV7-2	TRBJ2-3	-	TGTGCCAGCAGCTTAATATGGGGGGGAAACACAGATACGCAGTATTTT	CASSLIWGGNTDTQYF
-	TRBV5-5	TRBJ2-7	many	TGTGCCAGCAGCCCGCGGGACGGAGGCTCGGAGCAGTACTTC	CASSPRDGGSEQYF
-	TRBV6-1	TRBJ1-5	-	TGTGCCAGCAGTGAAACACCCCGACAGCCCCAGCATTTT	CASSETPRQPQHF
-	TRBV13	TRBJ2-2	-	TGTGCCAGCAGCCTCACTAGGATCGGGGAGCTGTTTTTT	CASSLTRIGELFF
TRBD1	TRBV30	TRBJ1-5	-	TGTGCCTGGAGAACAGGGGGAGGGCAGCCCCAGCATTTT	CAWRTGGGQPQHF
-	TRBV9	TRBJ2-2	few	TGTGCCAGCAGCGTACTAGCGACGGACGGGGAGCTGTTTTTT	CASSVLATDGELFF
TRBD1	TRBV5-6	TRBJ1-2	once	TGTGCCAGCAGCCGACCGGGACAGGGGTCCTGGGAACGGGGTGGCTACACCTTC	CASSRPGQGSWERGGYTF
TRBD1	TRBV5-1	TRBJ1-1	-	TGCGCCAGCACCGGGGACAGGGGGTGGGTTGGGAACACTGAAGCTTTCTTT	CASTGDRGWVGNTEAFF
TRBD1	TRBV7-3	TRBJ2-2	-	TGTGCCAGCAGCCTCGACAGGGCCGGGGAGCTGTTTTTT	CASSLDRAGELFF